A selection of T cell receptor beta chains follows, all from one sample in a study of blood T cell repertoires in COVID-19. Some clones are missing from TCRdb's copy, which holds only in-frame ones; the method was immunoSEQ multiplex PCR. The sample records 650,000 to 800,000 clones, about 90% being singletons. Material for sequencing was peripheral blood. The receptors were gathered from a woman aged 18-35 years with acute or convalescent COVID-19. Each CDR3 is given with its conserved first and last residue. A D gene is named only where the DNA matches it firmly. Only some rows state a clone size, as once, few, many or a class for expanded clones.

CDR3 | J | size | D | V
CAWSWSGNEQFF | TRBJ2-1 | NA | NA | TRBV30
CSVDSQGDTIYF | TRBJ1-3 | NA | TRBD1 | TRBV29-1
CASGTRGTYEQYF | TRBJ2-7 | once | NA | TRBV12-5
CASSGTDRGPFYEQYF | TRBJ2-7 | few | TRBD1 | TRBV9
CASSPGLAGNEQFF | TRBJ2-1 | NA | TRBD2 | TRBV7-2
CASRVETGTQYNEQFF | TRBJ2-1 | NA | NA | TRBV2
CASSQQGNQPQHF | TRBJ1-5 | few | TRBD1 | TRBV18
CASSRDRGNSPLHF | TRBJ1-6 | NA | TRBD1 | TRBV18
CASRSRQGGNQPQHF | TRBJ1-5 | once | TRBD1 | TRBV27
CAWSHRGEKLFF | TRBJ1-4 | once | TRBD1 | TRBV30
CASSQGGQGETGANVLTF | TRBJ2-6 | NA | TRBD1 | TRBV4-1
CASSSRLGYTF | TRBJ1-2 | NA | NA | TRBV5-4
CASSYGEAADTQYF | TRBJ2-3 | NA | NA | TRBV6-6
CASRPRGIGLPQHF | TRBJ1-5 | NA | NA | TRBV6-5
CASSITGLVTEAFF | TRBJ1-1 | NA | NA | TRBV19
CASSALAMNTGELFF | TRBJ2-2 | few | NA | TRBV5-6
CASSLAGSVGIKDTEAFF | TRBJ1-1 | NA | NA | TRBV7-3
CASSPRVETFTDTQYF | TRBJ2-3 | NA | NA | TRBV19
CASIYGDTQYF | TRBJ2-3 | NA | NA | TRBV10-2
CASSLGRNQPQHF | TRBJ1-5 | NA | NA | TRBV7-9
CASSQGDGTLLRNQYF | TRBJ2-4 | NA | NA | TRBV3-1/TRBV3-2
CASSYSTSGTVAYEQYF | TRBJ2-7 | NA | TRBD1 | TRBV6-2/TRBV6-3
CASSYRQQGNEKLFF | TRBJ1-4 | NA | NA | TRBV7-9
CSVRGGKKMNTEAFF | TRBJ1-1 | NA | NA | TRBV29-1
CASSRGTEYGYTF | TRBJ1-2 | NA | TRBD1 | TRBV6-5
CASSAGQAYSGNTIYF | TRBJ1-3 | NA | TRBD1 | TRBV5-1
CASSANRLSYEQYF | TRBJ2-7 | NA | NA | TRBV6-5
CASSFFLERAHYGYTF | TRBJ1-2 | NA | NA | TRBV7-9
CASLAEGTQYF | TRBJ2-3 | NA | NA | TRBV6-5
CATSDSPPRGHTQYF | TRBJ2-3 | NA | TRBD1 | TRBV24-1
CASSVGGGATEAFF | TRBJ1-1 | NA | NA | TRBV9
CASRTHLNTEAFF | TRBJ1-1 | NA | NA | TRBV6-5
CASSDGQAVQNYGYTF | TRBJ1-2 | once | TRBD1 | TRBV5-1
CASSASQFDVRHEQYF | TRBJ2-7 | NA | NA | TRBV6-1